Listed below are T cell receptor beta chains from one sample, sequenced in a study of somatic mutations in cytotoxic T cells in rheumatoid arthritis. TCRdb keeps only in-frame clones here, not all; method: immunoSEQ multiplex PCR. The sample carries under 20,000 clones, approximately 87% recorded once. The sample taken for sequencing was CD8+ T cells sorted from blood. The origin of the receptors is a man aged 35 to 55 in good health. CDR3s include the opening cysteine and the closing phenylalanine or tryptophan. Fields, in order: V gene, D gene, clone size, J gene, CDR3 DNA, CDR3 protein. D genes are given only for firm matches. The size field is filled for only some rows; it gives once, few, many or a size class.

V gene: TRBV27; D gene: TRBD1; clone size: NA; J gene: TRBJ1-1; CDR3 DNA: TGTGCCAGCAGCCCCGGACAGGGGTGGTCTGAAGCTTTCTTT; CDR3 protein: CASSPGQGWSEAFF
V gene: TRBV13; D gene: TRBD1; clone size: NA; J gene: TRBJ2-1; CDR3 DNA: TGTGCCAGCGCCCAGCGCCGCAGGGGGGAGCAGTTCTTC; CDR3 protein: CASAQRRRGEQFF
V gene: TRBV5-6; D gene: NA; clone size: NA; J gene: TRBJ2-5; CDR3 DNA: TGTGCCAGCAGCTTGGACAGAGAGACCCAGTACTTC; CDR3 protein: CASSLDRETQYF
V gene: TRBV4-1; D gene: TRBD1; clone size: NA; J gene: TRBJ1-1; CDR3 DNA: TGCGCCAGCAGCCAGGCTGGGACAGGGAGGAGGATCGGCACTGAAGCTTTCTTT; CDR3 protein: CASSQAGTGRRIGTEAFF
V gene: TRBV6-5; D gene: TRBD2; clone size: NA; J gene: TRBJ2-1; CDR3 DNA: TGTGCCAGCAGTTACGGATCTAGCGGGGGCTACAATGAGCAGTTCTTC; CDR3 protein: CASSYGSSGGYNEQFF
V gene: TRBV19; D gene: NA; clone size: NA; J gene: TRBJ1-1; CDR3 DNA: TGTGCCAGTAATGGGGGGGCGTTCATGAACACTGAAGCTTTCTTT; CDR3 protein: CASNGGAFMNTEAFF
V gene: TRBV10-3; D gene: NA; clone size: NA; J gene: TRBJ2-3; CDR3 DNA: TGTGCCATCGGGGAACTAGCTGCTACTAGCACAGATACGCAGTATTTT; CDR3 protein: CAIGELAATSTDTQYF
V gene: TRBV13; D gene: NA; clone size: NA; J gene: TRBJ1-1; CDR3 DNA: TGTGCCAGCAGCTTAGAGGGCAGGGACTCTGCGGAAGCTTTCTTT; CDR3 protein: CASSLEGRDSAEAFF
V gene: TRBV4-3; D gene: NA; clone size: NA; J gene: TRBJ1-4; CDR3 DNA: TGCGCCAGCAGCCAAGATGAAGAGGGGATTAATGAAAAACTGTTTTTT; CDR3 protein: CASSQDEEGINEKLFF
V gene: TRBV27; D gene: NA; clone size: NA; J gene: TRBJ2-7; CDR3 DNA: TGTGCCAGCAGTTTATTGGGTTCCCACGAGCAGTACTTC; CDR3 protein: CASSLLGSHEQYF
V gene: TRBV7-3; D gene: NA; clone size: NA; J gene: TRBJ2-1; CDR3 DNA: TGTGCCAGCAGCAATGGAGAAAATGAGCAGTTCTTC; CDR3 protein: CASSNGENEQFF
V gene: TRBV6-1; D gene: NA; clone size: NA; J gene: TRBJ1-5; CDR3 DNA: TGTGCCAGCAGTGAAGCGGCTTTGGGTTCCTATAGCAATCAGCCCCAGCATTTT; CDR3 protein: CASSEAALGSYSNQPQHF
V gene: TRBV6-6; D gene: NA; clone size: NA; J gene: TRBJ2-1; CDR3 DNA: TGTGCCAGCAGTTACAGACACATAAACAATGAGCAGTTCTTC; CDR3 protein: CASSYRHINNEQFF
V gene: TRBV27; D gene: NA; clone size: NA; J gene: TRBJ2-6; CDR3 DNA: TGTGCCAGCAGTTTACTTGGGTCTGGGGCCAACGTCCTGACTTTC; CDR3 protein: CASSLLGSGANVLTF
V gene: TRBV28; D gene: NA; clone size: NA; J gene: TRBJ2-7; CDR3 DNA: TGTGCCAGCAGTTTTGCCCCCGGGACCGACTACGAGCAGTACTTC; CDR3 protein: CASSFAPGTDYEQYF
V gene: TRBV9; D gene: NA; clone size: NA; J gene: TRBJ2-1; CDR3 DNA: TGTGCCAGCAGCCGCACATGGGACTCCTACAATGAGCAGTTCTTC; CDR3 protein: CASSRTWDSYNEQFF
V gene: TRBV10-1; D gene: NA; clone size: few; J gene: TRBJ1-5; CDR3 DNA: TGCGCCAGCAGTGAGTCAACTCAGCCCCAGCATTTT; CDR3 protein: CASSESTQPQHF
V gene: TRBV27; D gene: TRBD1; clone size: NA; J gene: TRBJ1-2; CDR3 DNA: TGTGCCAGCGGGGACAGGGGGTCAGATGGCTACACCTTC; CDR3 protein: CASGDRGSDGYTF
V gene: TRBV5-8; D gene: TRBD1; clone size: NA; J gene: TRBJ1-2; CDR3 DNA: TGTGCCAGCAGCCCGCCGGACAGGATCCTCTATGGCTACACCTTC; CDR3 protein: CASSPPDRILYGYTF
V gene: TRBV10-3; D gene: NA; clone size: NA; J gene: TRBJ1-5; CDR3 DNA: TGTGCCATCAGTGAGAAGGGACACAATCAGCCCCAGCATTTT; CDR3 protein: CAISEKGHNQPQHF
V gene: TRBV7-8; D gene: TRBD2; clone size: NA; J gene: TRBJ2-7; CDR3 DNA: TGTGCCACCGACCGAGCGGGACTCCCCTACGAGCAGTACTTC; CDR3 protein: CATDRAGLPYEQYF
V gene: TRBV29-1; D gene: NA; clone size: NA; J gene: TRBJ2-3; CDR3 DNA: TGCAGCGCGAATAGCGGAGTTAGCACAGATACGCAGTATTTT; CDR3 protein: CSANSGVSTDTQYF
V gene: TRBV4-3; D gene: TRBD2; clone size: NA; J gene: TRBJ2-1; CDR3 DNA: TGCGCCAGCAGCCAGGAAAGGACCCTGGGACTAGCGGGAGAGAGCTCCTACAATGAGCAGTTCTTC; CDR3 protein: CASSQERTLGLAGESSYNEQFF
V gene: TRBV7-9; D gene: TRBD1; clone size: NA; J gene: TRBJ2-7; CDR3 DNA: TGTGCCAGCACCTCCGGGACAGAGAGCTACGAGCAGTACTTC; CDR3 protein: CASTSGTESYEQYF
V gene: TRBV5-5; D gene: TRBD2; clone size: NA; J gene: TRBJ2-1; CDR3 DNA: TGTGCCAGCAGTTACCCGGGACTAGCGGCCCGGGATGAGCAGTTCTTC; CDR3 protein: CASSYPGLAARDEQFF
V gene: TRBV19; D gene: TRBD1; clone size: NA; J gene: TRBJ1-5; CDR3 DNA: TGTGCCAGTAGTACCCCCGGGACAGGGGCATATAGCAATCAGCCCCAGCATTTT; CDR3 protein: CASSTPGTGAYSNQPQHF
V gene: TRBV27; D gene: NA; clone size: NA; J gene: TRBJ2-4; CDR3 DNA: TGTGCCAGCACCCGTCTAGCCAAAAACATTCAGTACTTC; CDR3 protein: CASTRLAKNIQYF
V gene: TRBV27; D gene: NA; clone size: NA; J gene: TRBJ2-7; CDR3 DNA: TGTGCCAGCAGCGGGGGATACGAGCAGTACTTC; CDR3 protein: CASSGGYEQYF
V gene: TRBV28; D gene: NA; clone size: NA; J gene: TRBJ2-7; CDR3 DNA: TGTGCCAGCAGTCTCCTAACCCACTCCTACGAGCAGTACTTC; CDR3 protein: CASSLLTHSYEQYF
V gene: TRBV9; D gene: NA; clone size: once; J gene: TRBJ2-2; CDR3 DNA: TGTGCCAGCAGCCCATCCCAAACAGATTATAACACCGGGGAGCTGTTTTTT; CDR3 protein: CASSPSQTDYNTGELFF
V gene: TRBV30; D gene: NA; clone size: NA; J gene: TRBJ1-5; CDR3 DNA: TGTGCCTGGAGTGTACAGGGTTATAGCAATCAGCCCCAGCATTTT; CDR3 protein: CAWSVQGYSNQPQHF
V gene: TRBV6-4; D gene: NA; clone size: NA; J gene: TRBJ2-1; CDR3 DNA: TGTGCCAGCAGTGAGGTGTCAAGCTCCTACAATGAGCAGTTCTTC; CDR3 protein: CASSEVSSSYNEQFF
V gene: TRBV29-1; D gene: TRBD1; clone size: NA; J gene: TRBJ2-7; CDR3 DNA: TGCAGCGTTTGGACAGGTCCCCGGGAGCAGTACTTC; CDR3 protein: CSVWTGPREQYF
V gene: TRBV28; D gene: TRBD2; clone size: NA; J gene: TRBJ2-1; CDR3 DNA: TGTGCCAGCAGTTTCCCCACTAGCGGGAGGGCCAATGAGCAGTTCTTC; CDR3 protein: CASSFPTSGRANEQFF
V gene: TRBV28; D gene: NA; clone size: NA; J gene: TRBJ2-7; CDR3 DNA: TGTGCCAGCGGGCCAGCAACGAACAATTACGAGCAGTACTTC; CDR3 protein: CASGPATNNYEQYF
V gene: TRBV10-3; D gene: TRBD2; clone size: few; J gene: TRBJ2-3; CDR3 DNA: TGTGCCACCGGGGGACTAGCGGGAGAACGAAGCACAGATACGCAGTATTTT; CDR3 protein: CATGGLAGERSTDTQYF
V gene: TRBV7-6; D gene: TRBD1; clone size: NA; J gene: TRBJ2-1; CDR3 DNA: TGTGCCAGCAGCTTAGTCAGGGGGTCGAATGAGCAGTTCTTC; CDR3 protein: CASSLVRGSNEQFF
V gene: TRBV4-3; D gene: NA; clone size: NA; J gene: TRBJ2-3; CDR3 DNA: TGCGCCAGCAGCCCCTCGGCGGGGGCGGTGGATACGCAGTATTTT; CDR3 protein: CASSPSAGAVDTQYF
V gene: TRBV11-2; D gene: NA; clone size: NA; J gene: TRBJ2-7; CDR3 DNA: TGTGCCAGCAGCCGTACACCGTGGGACCCCTACGAGCAGTACTTC; CDR3 protein: CASSRTPWDPYEQYF
V gene: TRBV6-5; D gene: TRBD1; clone size: NA; J gene: TRBJ1-4; CDR3 DNA: TGTGCCAGCAGTAGGGACAGTCTTAATGAAAAACTGTTTTTT; CDR3 protein: CASSRDSLNEKLFF
V gene: TRBV5-1; D gene: TRBD1; clone size: NA; J gene: TRBJ1-2; CDR3 DNA: TGCGCCAGCAGCCTTCCGACAGGGAGGAGTGGCTACACCTTC; CDR3 protein: CASSLPTGRSGYTF
V gene: TRBV15; D gene: NA; clone size: NA; J gene: TRBJ1-4; CDR3 DNA: TGTGCCACCAGCAAAGACAGACGGCTTGAAAAACTGTTTTTT; CDR3 protein: CATSKDRRLEKLFF
V gene: TRBV28; D gene: TRBD2; clone size: NA; J gene: TRBJ2-6; CDR3 DNA: TGTGCCAGCAGTTTATTGCGGGGGACTGGGGCCAACGTCCTGACTTTC; CDR3 protein: CASSLLRGTGANVLTF
V gene: TRBV10-3; D gene: TRBD1; clone size: few; J gene: TRBJ2-7; CDR3 DNA: TGTGCCATCAGTGAGGAAGGACAGGGGGCGAGGGACGAGCAGTACTTC; CDR3 protein: CAISEEGQGARDEQYF
V gene: TRBV7-7; D gene: TRBD2; clone size: NA; J gene: TRBJ2-1; CDR3 DNA: TGTGCCAGCAGCCCGCGAGCGGGAGAAGCACATGAGCAGTTCTTC; CDR3 protein: CASSPRAGEAHEQFF
V gene: TRBV7-3; D gene: TRBD1; clone size: NA; J gene: TRBJ2-1; CDR3 DNA: TGTGCCAGCAGCTCCCGGGACAGGCCTTACAATGAGCAGTTCTTC; CDR3 protein: CASSSRDRPYNEQFF
V gene: TRBV25-1; D gene: TRBD1; clone size: NA; J gene: TRBJ1-5; CDR3 DNA: TGTGCCAGTTCCACAGGGGGCAGTCAGCCCCAGCATTTT; CDR3 protein: CASSTGGSQPQHF